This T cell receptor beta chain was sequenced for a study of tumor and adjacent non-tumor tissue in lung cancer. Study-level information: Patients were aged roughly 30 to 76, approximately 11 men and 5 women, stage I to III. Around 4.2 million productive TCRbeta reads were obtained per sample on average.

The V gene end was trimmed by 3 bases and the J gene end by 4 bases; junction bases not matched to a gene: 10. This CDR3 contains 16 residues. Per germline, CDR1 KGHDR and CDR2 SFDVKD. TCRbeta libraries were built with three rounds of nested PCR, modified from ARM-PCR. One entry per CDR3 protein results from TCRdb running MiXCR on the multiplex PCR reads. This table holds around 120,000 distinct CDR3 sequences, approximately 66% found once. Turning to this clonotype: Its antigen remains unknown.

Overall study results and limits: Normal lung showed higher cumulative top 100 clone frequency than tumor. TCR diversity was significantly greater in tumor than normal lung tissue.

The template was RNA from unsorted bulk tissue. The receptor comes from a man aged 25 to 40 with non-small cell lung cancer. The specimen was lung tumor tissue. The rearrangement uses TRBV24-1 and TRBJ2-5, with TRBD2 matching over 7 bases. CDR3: CATSDAGDRMGETQYF. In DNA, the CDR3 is TGTGCCACCAGTGATGCGGGAGATCGAATGGGAGAGACCCAGTACTTC.